This T cell receptor beta chain was recorded in a study of blood T cells in healthy people across ages. The use of a sample-barcoded 5' primer and a J-beta primer mix characterized a second PCR of roughly 7 to 12 cycles. Tagging of each cDNA molecule was performed by a template-switch adaptor with 12 random nucleotides. Using its own MiXCR run on the 5' RACE reads, TCRdb lists one record per CDR3 protein. The table lists 1.5 million or so distinct CDR3 sequences, about 43% of them singletons. They isolated at least 7 million PBMCs from each sample. In regard to this clonotype: Germline and junction disagree at one end, which may indicate a read error.

The sample was blood. The sequence derives from a woman aged 18-30 years in good health.

The CDR3 sequence is CASSPGPGGPPHF. DNA of the CDR3: TGCGCCAGCAGCCCAGGCCCGGGTGGGCCCCCCCACTTT. The chain recombines TRBV4-1 with TRBJ1-6; D is undetermined. CDR1 MGHRA and CDR2 YSYEKL come from the germline V gene. The CDR3 is 13 amino acids.